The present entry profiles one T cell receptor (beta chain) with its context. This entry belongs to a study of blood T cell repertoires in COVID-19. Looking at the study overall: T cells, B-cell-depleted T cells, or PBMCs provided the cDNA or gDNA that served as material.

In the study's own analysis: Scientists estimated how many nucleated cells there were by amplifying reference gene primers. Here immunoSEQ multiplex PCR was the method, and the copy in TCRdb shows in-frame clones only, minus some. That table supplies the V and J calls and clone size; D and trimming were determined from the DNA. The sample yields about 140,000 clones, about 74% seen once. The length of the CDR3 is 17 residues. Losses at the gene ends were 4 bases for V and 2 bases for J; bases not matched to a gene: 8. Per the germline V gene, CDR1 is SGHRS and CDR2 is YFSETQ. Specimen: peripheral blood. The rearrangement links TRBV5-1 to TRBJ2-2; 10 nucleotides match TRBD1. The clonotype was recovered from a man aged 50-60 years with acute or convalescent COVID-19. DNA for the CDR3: TGCGCCAGCAGCCGGACCGGACAGGGGGGAAACACCGGGGAGCTGTTTTTT. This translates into CASSRTGQGGNTGELFF.